A single sample gave rise to the 30 T cell receptor beta chains below, sequenced in a study of cytomegalovirus exposure and HLA in healthy donors. Use of 60 Vbeta and 13 Jbeta primers characterized the PCR. Only in-frame clones appear in the TCRdb table, and some are missing; sequencing was by immunoSEQ multiplex PCR. There are roughly 98,000 clones in the sample; 76% occur only once, and more than 1.5% lies in the top ten. The sample comprised PBMCs. All receptors come from a man aged 40-49 years in good health and CMV-seronegative.

The chain couples TRBV6-1 to TRBJ2-5; perhaps TRBD1 as D (5 bases). The DNA matches TRBJ2-7 better at its end, which makes the J call doubtful. From germline, CDR1 is MNHNS and CDR2 SASEGT. This CDR3 has 15 amino acids. The CDR3, as DNA: TGTGCCAGCATCATTACGGGCAGGGCCTCCTACGAGCAGTACTTC. The encoded protein is CASIITGRASYEQYF.

The sample holds a few counts of this clone. The CDR3 region is CASSAFAGSYNSPLHF. The DNA for the CDR3 is TGTGCCAGCAGCGCGTTCGCGGGCTCCTATAATTCACCCCTCCACTTT. The rearrangement joins TRBV5-6 to TRBJ1-6; D is unclear. Germline lookup yields CDR1 SGHDT and CDR2 YYEEEE. This CDR3 is 16 amino acids long. V was clipped by 4 bases and J by 0 bases, with 11 bases between them.

The rearrangement links TRBV18 to TRBJ1-2; D perhaps matches TRBD1 (6 bases). Trimming cost V 3 bases and J 4 bases, with 6 bases left between them. Germline assignment: CDR1 KGHSH and CDR2 LQKENI. CDR3 length: 12 residues. The DNA for the CDR3 is TGTGCCAGCTCACCGGACAGCTATGGCTACACCTTC. Translated: CASSPDSYGYTF.

CDR3 in DNA: TGTGCCAGCAGCGAAACCTGGGGGGGGACAGATACGCAGTATTTT. Translated: CASSETWGGTDTQYF. The chain employs TRBV6-1 and TRBJ2-3, with 7 nucleotides matching TRBD2. Trimming cost V 6 bases and J 3 bases; bases outside gene matches: 9. Germline CDR1 reads MNHNS; CDR2 reads SASEGT. This CDR3 is 15 amino acids long.

V and J are TRBV27 and TRBJ2-2; 10 bases are shared with TRBD2. The CDR3 totals 17 residues. Trimming at V came to 6 bases and at J to 3 bases, leaving 10 bases not matched to a gene. From germline, CDR1 is MNHEY and CDR2 SMNVEV (reference sequence). CDR3 in DNA: TGTGCCAGCAGCCCCACTAGCGGGAACGATCACACCGGGGAGCTGTTTTTT. As protein: CASSPTSGNDHTGELFF.

This chain connects TRBV5-1 to TRBJ2-3, with a possible D match to TRBD1 (7 bases). The CDR3 contains 15 residues. Per germline, CDR1 SGHRS and CDR2 YFSETQ. Trimming took 4 bases from V and 4 from J, leaving 16 bases between them. CDR3 coding DNA: TGCGCCAGCAGCAGTCGACAGGGAGGTTCAGATACGCAGTATTTT. It is translated as CASSSRQGGSDTQYF.

CDR3 coding DNA: TGTGCCAGCAGCTTAGGCGGGAGGGGAGAGACCCAGTACTTC. This sequence encodes CASSLGGRGETQYF. This rearrangement joins TRBV7-2 to TRBJ2-5; 9 nucleotides line up with TRBD2. Per germline, CDR1 SGHTA and CDR2 FQGNSA. The CDR3 spans 14 residues. V lost 1 base, J lost 4 bases, and 1 base stayed unmatched. The variable domain in full, with the rest retrieved from reference TRBV7-2 and TRBJ2-5, is GAGVSQSPSNKVTEKGKDVELRCDPISGHTALYWYRQSLGQGLEFLIYFQGNSAPDKSGLPSDRFSAERTGGSVSTLTIQRTQQEDSAVYLCASSLGGRGETQYFGPGTRLLVL.

The gene calls are TRBV5-6 and TRBJ2-3; D perhaps matches TRBD2 (6 bases). Trimming removed 4 bases at V and 1 base at J, with 16 bases between. The CDR3 has 16 residues. Germline V gene sequence: CDR1 SGHDT, CDR2 YYEEEE. The CDR3 DNA reads TGTGCCAGCAGCCCCGGACTATTCCAAGGCACAGATACGCAGTATTTT. Its protein is CASSPGLFQGTDTQYF.

The V gene is TRBV7-2, the J gene TRBJ2-7, with TRBD2 matching 14 bases. Germline CDR1 reads SGHTA; CDR2 reads FQGNSA. The trim removed 3 bases at V and 2 bases at J, leaving 3 bases unmatched. The CDR3 is 16 amino acids. The CDR3 is CASSLGLAGETYEQYF. CDR3 DNA sequence: TGTGCCAGCAGCTTGGGACTAGCGGGGGAAACCTACGAGCAGTACTTC.

The gene calls are TRBV29-1 and TRBJ2-5; possible D gene TRBD2, 7 bases. Germline V CDR1 and CDR2: SQVTM, ANQGSEA. CDR3 size: 15 residues. Trimming pared 3 bases from V and 5 bases from J, leaving 19 bases between. The CDR3 reads CSVDKGGSRSETQYF. CDR3 nucleotide sequence: TGCAGCGTTGACAAGGGGGGGTCGAGGTCGGAGACCCAGTACTTC.

This clone was counted only a few times. The chain links TRBV9 to TRBJ2-7; possible D gene TRBD1, 5 bases. The CDR3 spans 15 residues. The V end lost 0 bases, the J end lost 3 bases, and 13 bases lay between the germline ends. Germline assignment: CDR1 SGDLS and CDR2 YYNGEE. CDR3 DNA: TGTGCCAGCAGCGTAGGGCCGGACAACGACTACGAGCAGTACTTC. Encoded protein: CASSVGPDNDYEQYF. Based on the CDR3 plus reference TRBV9 and TRBJ2-7, the full variable domain is DSGVTQTPKHLITATGQRVTLRCSPRSGDLSVYWYQQSLDQGLQFLIQYYNGEERAKGNILERFSAQQFPDLHSELNLSSLELGDSALYFCASSVGPDNDYEQYFGPGTRLTVT.

The chain employs TRBV4-1 and TRBJ1-3; no definite D call. From germline, CDR1 is MGHRA and CDR2 YSYEKL. The CDR3 runs 16 residues. Trimming pared 7 bases from V and 0 bases from J, leaving 16 bases between. The CDR3 is CASTRDGSYSGNTIYF. DNA for the CDR3: TGCGCCAGCACCCGCGACGGGTCGTACTCTGGAAACACCATATATTTT.

The chain uses TRBV29-1 and TRBJ2-2; 7 nucleotides agree with TRBD2. The V and J ends lost 6 bases and 4 bases, in that order; junction bases with no gene match: 11. This CDR3 spans 15 amino acids. Germline V gene lookup returns CDR1 SQVTM and CDR2 ANQGSEA. CDR3 bases: TGCAGCGTGGCTACCCTGGGGGGGGGCACCGGGGAGCTGTTTTTT. Translated: CSVATLGGGTGELFF.

As concerns this clone: At the DNA level, this CDR3 is encoded by other sequences in the same sample as well. The chain combines TRBV7-2 with TRBJ1-5; 7 positions agree with TRBD1. V shed 3 bases, J shed 1 base, and the junction held 0 bases outside the gene matches. Germline-derived CDR1 and CDR2 are SGHTA and FQGNSA. The CDR3 spans 14 residues. The CDR3 DNA sequence: TGTGCCAGCAGCTTGGGACAGAGCAATCAGCCCCAGCATTTT. As protein: CASSLGQSNQPQHF. The whole variable domain, remainder taken from reference TRBV7-2 and TRBJ1-5, is GAGVSQSPSNKVTEKGKDVELRCDPISGHTALYWYRQSLGQGLEFLIYFQGNSAPDKSGLPSDRFSAERTGGSVSTLTIQRTQQEDSAVYLCASSLGQSNQPQHFGDGTRLSIL.

V is TRBV18 and J is TRBJ2-3; 9 bases are shared with TRBD2. The CDR3 runs 15 residues. V shed 3 bases and J 3 bases; nucleotides not matched to a gene: 4. In germline, CDR1 is KGHSH, CDR2 LQKENI. The CDR3 here is CASSPKREVTDTQYF. As DNA, the CDR3 is TGTGCCAGCTCACCTAAGCGGGAGGTAACAGATACGCAGTATTTT.

V is TRBV7-2 and J is TRBJ2-4, with no clear D. V was clipped by 4 bases and J by 9 bases, with 13 bases between them. The CDR3 is 13 amino acids. Germline CDR1 reads SGHTA; CDR2 reads FQGNSA. The CDR3 is CASSSTLESIQYF. The CDR3 nucleotides are TGTGCCAGCAGCTCGACACTTGAGAGCATTCAGTACTTC.

For this clone: This sample also contains other DNA sequences that code for the same CDR3. The genes are TRBV11-1 and TRBJ1-1; D is possibly TRBD1 (6 bases). This CDR3 has 12 amino acids. Per the germline V gene, CDR1 is SGHAT and CDR2 is FQDESV (reference sequence). Trimming took off 5 bases at V and 9 bases at J, with 13 bases between the two ends. As DNA, the CDR3 is TGTGCCAGCAGCCCCAGGGGCAGGCAAGCTTTCTTT. Its translation: CASSPRGRQAFF.

The V gene is TRBV28, the J gene TRBJ1-3, with TRBD1 as a possible D gene (6 bases). From germline, CDR1 is MDHEN and CDR2 SYDVKM. Trimming pared 10 bases from V and 3 bases from J, leaving 13 bases between. The CDR3 is made up of 13 amino acids. CDR3 in DNA: TGTGCCACCCAAAGGGGGGGTGGAAACACCATATATTTT. Amino acid sequence: CATQRGGGNTIYF.

V usage is TRBV4-3 and J usage is TRBJ2-7; D uncertain. Germline V lookup: CDR1 LGHNA, CDR2 YSLEER. Trimming removed 0 bases at V and 1 base at J, with 10 bases between. This CDR3 spans 15 amino acids. CDR3 DNA sequence: TGCGCCAGCAGCCAAGATTATCCTAATTCCTACGAGCAGTACTTC. As protein: CASSQDYPNSYEQYF.

Here the CDR3 DNA reads TGTGCCAGCAGTTCCAAACCTCGGACTGCCGAGCAGTACTTC. This translates into CASSSKPRTAEQYF. J is TRBJ2-7 and V is TRBV6-5, with D possibly matching TRBD2 (5 bases). Germline loops: CDR1 MNHEY, CDR2 SVGAGI. This CDR3 has 14 residues. Trimming took 4 bases from V and 6 from J, leaving 16 bases between them.

The rearrangement links TRBV11-2 to TRBJ1-5; 8 nucleotides align to TRBD1. Germline values: CDR1 SGHAT, CDR2 FQNNGV. CDR3 length: 14 amino acids. The J segment lost 5 bases and the V segment lost 5 bases, leaving 5 bases of the junction unmatched. The CDR3 DNA follows: TGTGCCAGCAGCCGAGACAGGGGAGATCAGCCCCAGCATTTT. It encodes CASSRDRGDQPQHF.

V and J are TRBV19 and TRBJ2-1; 9 bases are shared with TRBD1. CDR3 length equals 16 residues. From germline, CDR1 is LNHDA and CDR2 SQIVND (reference sequence). Trimming removed 4 bases from V and 2 bases from J; junction bases left unmatched: 6. CDR3 nucleotides: TGTGCCAGTAGTAACCCTCGGGACAGGGCCTACAATGAGCAGTTCTTC. Protein: CASSNPRDRAYNEQFF.

This sequence joins TRBV7-2 and TRBJ2-6, with D unclear. Trimming took 1 base from V and 1 from J, leaving 5 bases between them. This CDR3 contains 15 residues. CDR1 SGHTA and CDR2 FQGNSA come from the germline V gene. CDR3 in amino acids: CASSLEQSGANVLTF. CDR3 in DNA: TGTGCCAGCAGCTTAGAACAATCTGGGGCCAACGTCCTGACTTTC. The full variable domain, with the rest looked up from reference TRBV7-2 and TRBJ2-6, is GAGVSQSPSNKVTEKGKDVELRCDPISGHTALYWYRQSLGQGLEFLIYFQGNSAPDKSGLPSDRFSAERTGGSVSTLTIQRTQQEDSAVYLCASSLEQSGANVLTFGAGSRLTVL.

V is TRBV28 and J is TRBJ2-7, with 11 bases fitting TRBD1. This CDR3 spans 16 amino acids. Trimming removed 7 bases from V and 4 bases from J; junction bases left unmatched: 12. Germline V gene sequence: CDR1 MDHEN, CDR2 SYDVKM. CDR3: CASTQWAGTGGYEQYF. Here the CDR3 DNA reads TGTGCCAGCACCCAGTGGGCCGGGACAGGGGGTTACGAGCAGTACTTC.

The chain links TRBV7-9 to TRBJ2-7; D is uncertain. The CDR3 is made up of 12 amino acids. Trimming shortened V by 5 bases and J by 6 bases, and 11 bases separated the two germline ends. Germline V gives CDR1 SEHNR, CDR2 FQNEAQ (reference sequence). CDR3 amino acids: CASSPLLGEQYF. The DNA of the CDR3 is TGTGCCAGCAGCCCACTCCTTGGCGAGCAGTACTTC.

The chain links TRBV28 to TRBJ1-4, with D tentatively TRBD1 (5 bases). Trimming left V 5 bases short and J 7 bases short, with 8 bases between. CDR1 is MDHEN, CDR2 SYDVKM, per germline. CDR3 length: 12 residues. The CDR3 nucleotides are TGTGCCAGCAGTCTGGGGGGTGAAAAACTGTTTTTT. Its translation is CASSLGGEKLFF.

This clone appeared once. The rearrangement links TRBV9 to TRBJ1-4, with 11 bases that match TRBD1. Germline CDR1 SGDLS, CDR2 YYNGEE. V trimming: 3 bases; J trimming: 0 bases; junction bases outside the gene matches: 4. The CDR3 has 17 residues. The CDR3 DNA reads as TGTGCCAGCAGCGGGGGACAGGGGGTACCAACTAATGAAAAACTGTTTTTT. Amino acids: CASSGGQGVPTNEKLFF.

The gene calls are TRBV5-4 and TRBJ2-5; a possible D gene is TRBD2 (5 bases). Trimming took 0 bases from V and 0 from J, leaving 6 bases between them. This CDR3 is 14 amino acids long. Per germline, CDR1 SGHNT and CDR2 YYREEE (reference sequence). DNA of the CDR3: TGTGCCAGCAGCTTGGCGCGGGACCAAGAGACCCAGTACTTC. This encodes CASSLARDQETQYF.

This chain connects TRBV7-3 to TRBJ2-5, with a tentative D call TRBD1 (5 bases). Germline values: CDR1 SGHTA, CDR2 FQGTGA. The CDR3 runs 13 residues. Deletions cut 4 bases from V and 7 bases from J, with 13 bases between. The CDR3 protein is CASSSNLGATQYF. In nucleotides, the CDR3 is TGTGCCAGCAGCTCTAACTTAGGGGCGACCCAGTACTTC.

This chain links TRBV28 with TRBJ2-1; 13 bases fit TRBD2. V was clipped by 3 bases and J by 7 bases; unmatched bases: 6. The germline V gene has CDR1 MDHEN and CDR2 SYDVKM. The CDR3 covers 16 residues. This CDR3 reads CASSFTSGGAWNEQFF. The CDR3 bases are TGTGCCAGCAGTTTCACTAGCGGGGGGGCCTGGAATGAGCAGTTCTTC.